This TCR beta chain was sequenced in a study of graft-versus-host responses after intestinal transplantation. Background on the study: Multivisceral, liver-intestinal, or isolated intestinal transplants were given to recipients. Notes on the study in general: Peak circulating GvH clone levels tracked with early post-transplant HvG declines.

Some clones are missing from TCRdb's copy, which holds only in-frame ones; the method was immunoSEQ multiplex PCR. The data contain about 83,000 clones, approximately 88% of them singletons. The CDR3 is 11 amino acids. CDR1 and CDR2 from the germline V gene are MDHEN and SYDVKM. Deletions cut 8 bases from V and 1 base from J, with 5 bases between. Notes on this clone: The antigen is unknown.

This rearrangement joins TRBV28 to TRBJ1-1; D ambiguous. This specimen consisted of unstimulated CD4+ T cells sorted from spleen or lymph node cells, obtained before intestinal transplant. The TCR originated in a human donor who received an intestinal transplant. The CDR3 protein is CASLENTEAFF. The CDR3 nucleotides read TGTGCCAGCTTAGAGAACACTGAAGCTTTCTTT.